Below are 4 T cell receptor beta chains sequenced from a single sample in a study of CD8 T cells in ankylosing spondylitis. TCRdb re-called the 5' RACE reads with MiXCR, one entry per CDR3 protein. The table records some 200,000 distinct CDR3 sequences, roughly 13% of them present only once. The specimen was blood, either unsorted or a sorted T cell fraction (not recorded which). These receptors came from a male donor with ankylosing spondylitis or in good health (not recorded which).

The rearrangement uses TRBV5-1 and TRBJ2-7; D unclear. The CDR3 spans 12 residues. Deletions cut 7 bases from V and 4 bases from J, with 12 bases between. Germline CDR1 is SGHRS and CDR2 is YFSETQ. CDR3 region: CASAESGYEQYF. CDR3 in DNA: TGCGCCAGCGCTGAGTCAGGTTACGAGCAGTACTTC.

This clonotype was found a few times. This rearrangement joins TRBV5-1 to TRBJ2-7; no clear D. Germline loops: CDR1 SGHRS, CDR2 YFSETQ. The CDR3 runs 12 residues. The V end was cut by 2 bases, the J end by 5 bases, with 8 bases between. The CDR3 sequence is CASSFWSNEQYF. In nucleotides, the CDR3 is TGCGCCAGCAGCTTTTGGTCTAACGAGCAGTACTTC.

J is TRBJ1-6 and V is TRBV10-2, with D hard to call. This CDR3 contains 14 residues. The germline V and J ends were trimmed by 8 bases and 1 base, with 9 bases remaining between them. Germline lookup yields CDR1 WSHSY and CDR2 SAAADI. Here the CDR3 DNA reads TGCGCCAGCTGGCGGCGGTCCTATAATTCACCCCTCCACTTT. Translated, it gives CASWRRSYNSPLHF.

J is TRBJ2-7 and V is TRBV4-2; tentatively, D is TRBD1 or TRBD2 (5 bases each). Germline V gives CDR1 LGHNA, CDR2 YNFKEQ. This CDR3 region has 16 residues. With 1 base removed from V and 6 bases from J, the gap between germline ends came to 19 bases. The CDR3 DNA follows: TGTGCCAGCAGCCAAGGACAGTCGGGGCCTCTGGCCGAGCAGTACTTC. Its protein is CASSQGQSGPLAEQYF.